Presented here are 28 T cell receptor beta chains from one specimen sequenced in a study of long-term antiretroviral therapy in people with HIV (dated by TCRdb to 2021 to 2024). The immunoSEQ hsTCRB v3.0 assay was used at survey level resolution to sequence the TRB variable region. Not all clones reach the TCRdb copy of this immuneACCESS table, which keeps in-frame sequences only. Checked studies attribute under half of the gap to unresolved V genes and leave the rest unexplained. The sample table records some 33,000 clones; 97% of these occur just once. The ten largest clones capture less than 2.5% of the sample. This specimen consisted of unsorted PBMCs, obtained 7.6 years after starting antiretroviral therapy. These receptor sequences come from a man under 40 with HIV.

The J gene is TRBJ2-3, the V gene TRBV29-1; D remains ambiguous. This CDR3 spans 9 amino acids. CDR1 and CDR2 from the germline V gene are SQVTM and ANQGSEA. Trimming removed 4 bases at V and 4 bases at J, with 0 bases between. The CDR3 sequence: CSVADTQYF. In DNA form, the CDR3 reads TGCAGCGTTGCAGATACGCAGTATTTT.

The rearrangement joins TRBV27 to TRBJ2-7; maybe TRBD1 (6 bases). Trimming removed 6 bases at V and 4 bases at J, with 16 bases between. Germline loops: CDR1 MNHEY, CDR2 SMNVEV (reference sequence). The CDR3 loop spans 14 amino acids. In nucleotides, the CDR3 is TGTGCCAGCAGCCGAGGGGGAACCTTTTACGAGCAGTACTTC. This codes for CASSRGGTFYEQYF.

The rearrangement links TRBV6-6 to TRBJ2-7, with D possibly being TRBD2 (6 bases). The length of the CDR3 is 15 residues. V was pared by 2 bases and J by 5 bases, with 16 bases between. The germline V gene has CDR1 MNHNY and CDR2 SVGAGI (reference sequence). For the CDR3, the DNA is TGTGCCAGCAGTTACGGAGGGCGCCCGGGGAACGAGCAGTACTTC. Its translation: CASSYGGRPGNEQYF.

The CDR3 nucleotides read TGTGCCAGCAGTTACAGGGAAGGTGAAAAACTGTTTTTT. Residues: CASSYREGEKLFF. The gene calls are TRBV6-6 and TRBJ1-4; D call uncertain. The CDR3 is 13 residues long. In germline, CDR1 is MNHNY, CDR2 SVGAGI (reference sequence). V shed 2 bases and J shed 7 bases, with 8 bases lying between them.

V and J are TRBV5-4 and TRBJ1-1; weak D call: TRBD1 (6 bases). V was clipped by 4 bases and J by 4 bases, with 14 bases between them. This CDR3 is built from 14 residues. Germline CDR1 and CDR2: SGHNT and YYREEE (reference sequence). The CDR3 loop reads CASSRKTGRTEAFF. As DNA, the CDR3 is TGTGCCAGCAGCAGGAAAACAGGGCGCACTGAAGCTTTCTTT. Full variable domain (remainder filled in from reference TRBV5-4 and TRBJ1-1): ETGVTQSPTHLIKTRGQQVTLRCSSQSGHNTVSWYQQALGQGPQFIFQYYREEENGRGNFPPRFSGLQFPNYSSELNVNALELDDSALYLCASSRKTGRTEAFFGQGTRLTVV.

The rearrangement joins TRBV14 to TRBJ2-3; 7 bases are shared with TRBD1. CDR1 SGHDN and CDR2 FVKESK come from the germline V gene. The V and J ends lost 3 bases and 4 bases, in that order; junction bases with no gene match: 7. The CDR3 has 15 residues. CDR3 nucleotide sequence: TGTGCCAGCAGCCAGAGAGACAGGGCCGCAGATACGCAGTATTTT. Translating it yields CASSQRDRAADTQYF.

The J gene is TRBJ1-4, the V gene TRBV20-1; D unresolved. Germline V gene sequence: CDR1 DFQATT, CDR2 SNEGSKA (reference sequence). The CDR3 runs to 11 residues. V lost 4 bases and J lost 12, with 12 bases in between. The CDR3 DNA is TGCAGTGCTATCCTCGGCGGGGAACTGTTTTTT. Translating gives CSAILGGELFF.

V is TRBV6-1 and J is TRBJ2-7; D is possibly TRBD1 or TRBD2 (5 bases each). This CDR3 spans 15 amino acids. V was cut by 4 bases and J by 0 bases, with 13 bases left in between. Germline loops: CDR1 MNHNS, CDR2 SASEGT. The CDR3 region is CASSVGTVLSYEQYF. DNA of the CDR3: TGTGCCAGCAGTGTTGGGACGGTTCTCTCCTACGAGCAGTACTTC.

V and J are TRBV6-1 and TRBJ2-7, with TRBD1 identical over 11 bases. This CDR3 has 14 residues. V lost 6 bases to trimming and J lost 5 bases; unmatched junction nucleotides: 6. Per the germline V gene, CDR1 is MNHNS and CDR2 is SASEGT. CDR3 bases: TGTGCCAGCAGCCCCGGGACAGGGGGACACGAGCAGTACTTC. It specifies CASSPGTGGHEQYF.

The rearrangement uses TRBV19 and TRBJ1-1; the match to TRBD1 covers 7 bases. This CDR3 region has 15 residues. Trimming removed 0 bases from V and 1 base from J; junction bases left unmatched: 2. Per the germline V gene, CDR1 is LNHDA and CDR2 is SQIVND (reference sequence). The CDR3 DNA is TGTGCCAGTAGTATAGACCGGACAGGGAACACTGAAGCTTTCTTT. It yields the protein CASSIDRTGNTEAFF. Full variable domain (remainder filled in from reference TRBV19 and TRBJ1-1): DGGITQSPKYLFRKEGQNVTLSCEQNLNHDAMYWYRQDPGQGLRLIYYSQIVNDFQKGDIAEGYSVSREKKESFPLTVTSAQKNPTAFYLCASSIDRTGNTEAFFGQGTRLTVV.

V usage is TRBV4-2 and J usage is TRBJ2-3; D perhaps matches TRBD2 (6 bases). This CDR3 region has 16 residues. With 4 bases removed from V and 1 base from J, the gap between germline ends came to 15 bases. CDR1 and CDR2 (germline): LGHNA, YNFKEQ. DNA of the CDR3: TGTGCCAGCAGCCTTATTAGCGGCGCCGGCACAGATACGCAGTATTTT. Amino acid sequence: CASSLISGAGTDTQYF.

This clone has just one count. This chain connects TRBV10-3 to TRBJ2-7, with a possible D match to TRBD1 (6 bases). The CDR3 consists of 14 residues. CDR1 ENHRY and CDR2 SYGVKD come from the germline V gene. The V end was cut by 5 bases, the J end by 0 bases, with 11 bases between. The CDR3 region has the DNA TGTGCCATCAGTAACGACAGGAGCTCCTACGAGCAGTACTTC. Its protein product is CAISNDRSSYEQYF.

As for this clone: Its ends do not fully match the called genes, so a read error is possible. The chain joins TRBV6-6 to TRBJ1-2, with D tentatively TRBD1 (6 bases). The CDR3 sequence is 13 residues long. CDR1 MNHNY and CDR2 SVGAGI come from the germline V gene (reference sequence). The CDR3 region is CAGSYDRHYGYTF. The CDR3 DNA reads TGTGCCGGCAGTTACGACAGGCACTATGGCTACACCTTC.

The chain employs TRBV7-2 and TRBJ1-3; no firm D call. Trimming removed 2 bases at V and 0 bases at J, with 5 bases between. The germline V gene encodes CDR1 SGHTA and CDR2 FQGNSA. The CDR3 is 14 residues long. For the CDR3, the DNA is TGTGCCAGCAGCTTATCCACCTCTGGAAACACCATATATTTT. This gives the protein CASSLSTSGNTIYF.

The chain employs TRBV5-6 and TRBJ2-7; 7 bases align to TRBD1. With V trimmed by 3 bases and J by 7 bases, 1 base remained unmatched. The CDR3 consists of 11 residues. The germline gives CDR1 SGHDT, CDR2 YYEEEE. The DNA for the CDR3 is TGTGCCAGCAGCTGGGGACAGGAGCAGTACTTC. Residues: CASSWGQEQYF.

The CDR3 spells CASSLGMGETQYF. The CDR3 nucleotides are TGTGCCAGCAGCTTAGGGATGGGAGAGACCCAGTACTTC. The genes are TRBV7-8 and TRBJ2-5, with D uncertain. The length of the CDR3 is 13 residues. In germline, CDR1 is SGHVS, CDR2 FQNEAQ. Trimming pared 1 base from V and 4 bases from J, leaving 7 bases between.

The gene calls are TRBV4-3 and TRBJ1-2; no firm D call. The length of the CDR3 is 14 residues. The germline CDR1 and CDR2 sequences are LGHNA and YSLEER. Deletions cut 0 bases from V and 6 bases from J, with 11 bases between. The CDR3: CASSQDTQVDGYTF. In DNA, the CDR3 is TGCGCCAGCAGCCAAGATACTCAGGTTGATGGCTACACCTTC.

This clone was observed a single time. The chain couples TRBV4-1 to TRBJ2-3, with unresolved D. The CDR3 sequence is 13 residues long. V was clipped by 0 bases and J by 4 bases, with 5 bases between them. Germline lookup yields CDR1 MGHRA and CDR2 YSYEKL. This CDR3 reads CASSQDSADTQYF. The DNA of the CDR3 is TGCGCCAGCAGCCAAGATTCCGCAGATACGCAGTATTTT.

V is TRBV19 and J is TRBJ2-1; D unresolved. The CDR3 length is 14 residues. CDR1 LNHDA and CDR2 SQIVND come from the germline V gene (reference sequence). Trimming left V 5 bases short and J 4 bases short, with 12 bases between. The chain's CDR3 is CASSPRKAYNEQFF. CDR3 nucleotide sequence: TGTGCCAGTAGTCCCCGCAAGGCTTACAATGAGCAGTTCTTC.

V gene TRBV9 combines with J gene TRBJ1-1; D gene ambiguous. The V end was cut by 0 bases, the J end by 0 bases, with 15 bases between. The CDR3 spans 17 residues. CDR1 and CDR2 (germline): SGDLS, YYNGEE. The CDR3 spells CASSVGPEGVLNTEAFF. The DNA of the CDR3 is TGTGCCAGCAGCGTAGGTCCCGAGGGAGTCCTGAACACTGAAGCTTTCTTT.

The chain is built from TRBV6-5 and TRBJ2-7; 8 bases align to TRBD2. V was clipped by 0 bases and J by 4 bases; unmatched bases: 5. The CDR3 loop spans 15 amino acids. CDR1 is MNHEY, CDR2 SVGAGI, per germline. Here the CDR3 DNA reads TGTGCCAGCAGTTACTCAGCGGGAGCGGGGTACGAGCAGTACTTC. It specifies CASSYSAGAGYEQYF.

The rearrangement links TRBV5-1 to TRBJ2-7; D is unclear. The germline V and J ends were trimmed by 1 base and 3 bases, with 14 bases remaining between them. The CDR3 spans 15 residues. From germline, CDR1 is SGHRS and CDR2 YFSETQ. The CDR3 here is CASSLYPQESYEQYF. Written as DNA, the CDR3 is TGCGCCAGCAGCTTGTATCCCCAGGAAAGCTACGAGCAGTACTTC.

V and J are TRBV19 and TRBJ2-6; TRBD2 matches 7 bases. Trimming cost V 8 bases and J 4 bases; bases outside gene matches: 11. CDR1 and CDR2 from the germline V gene are LNHDA and SQIVND (reference sequence). This CDR3 is built from 16 residues. In DNA form, the CDR3 reads TGTGCCAGTCCGAGGGTCGGCGGGAGAGGGGCCAACGTCCTGACTTTC. Protein sequence: CASPRVGGRGANVLTF. The full variable domain, its missing parts supplied by reference TRBV19 and TRBJ2-6, is DGGITQSPKYLFRKEGQNVTLSCEQNLNHDAMYWYRQDPGQGLRLIYYSQIVNDFQKGDIAEGYSVSREKKESFPLTVTSAQKNPTAFYLCASPRVGGRGANVLTFGAGSRLTVL.

J is TRBJ2-1 and V is TRBV5-1; the D gene could be TRBD1 or TRBD2 (5 bases each). The CDR3 contains 15 residues. In germline, CDR1 is SGHRS, CDR2 YFSETQ. The V and J ends lost 3 bases and 2 bases respectively, with 12 bases between them. The CDR3 reads CASSSRDRTYNEQFF. The CDR3 nucleotides read TGCGCCAGCAGCTCTCGGGACCGCACCTACAATGAGCAGTTCTTC. Based on the CDR3 plus reference TRBV5-1 and TRBJ2-1, the full variable domain is KAGVTQTPRYLIKTRGQQVTLSCSPISGHRSVSWYQQTPGQGLQFLFEYFSETQRNKGNFPGRFSGRQFSNSRSEMNVSTLELGDSALYLCASSSRDRTYNEQFFGPGTRLTVL.

The count of this clone is one. The chain employs TRBV13 and TRBJ2-7; perhaps TRBD1 as D (6 bases). The CDR3 covers 14 residues. CDR1 PRHDT and CDR2 FYEKMQ come from the germline V gene (reference sequence). Trimming left V 5 bases short and J 6 bases short, with 17 bases between. For the CDR3, the DNA is TGTGCCAGCAGCCCCCGACCAGGGACAACCGAGCAGTACTTC. It specifies CASSPRPGTTEQYF.

This chain links TRBV19 with TRBJ1-5; tentative D call: TRBD1 (5 bases). Germline CDR1 is LNHDA and CDR2 is SQIVND (reference sequence). The CDR3 has 15 residues. Trimming left V 5 bases short and J 5 bases short, with 16 bases between. The CDR3 spells CASSPGAVLHQPQHF. DNA for the CDR3: TGTGCCAGTAGTCCCGGGGCCGTTTTGCATCAGCCCCAGCATTTT.

The rearrangement uses TRBV29-1 and TRBJ1-1; 7 bases are a match to TRBD1. From germline, CDR1 is SQVTM and CDR2 ANQGSEA. V lost 7 bases, J lost 1 base, and 3 bases stayed unmatched. The CDR3 length is 12 residues. The CDR3, as DNA: TGCAGCGGAACAGGGGAGAACACTGAAGCTTTCTTT. Translated, it gives CSGTGENTEAFF.

The chain couples TRBV5-1 to TRBJ2-1; 7 bases are shared with TRBD2. Trimming at V came to 4 bases and at J to 0 bases, leaving 7 bases not matched to a gene. CDR3 length: 16 residues. The germline CDR1 and CDR2 sequences are SGHRS and YFSETQ. The CDR3 here is CASSPTLADSYNEQFF. Here the CDR3 DNA reads TGCGCCAGCAGCCCAACGCTAGCGGACTCCTACAATGAGCAGTTCTTC. The variable domain in full, with the rest retrieved from reference TRBV5-1 and TRBJ2-1, is KAGVTQTPRYLIKTRGQQVTLSCSPISGHRSVSWYQQTPGQGLQFLFEYFSETQRNKGNFPGRFSGRQFSNSRSEMNVSTLELGDSALYLCASSPTLADSYNEQFFGPGTRLTVL.